This T cell receptor beta chain emerged from a study of T cell repertoires in cytomegalovirus infection. Study summary: Selection of CMV epitopes for the study included recently identified HLA-C-restricted and well-studied HLA-B-restricted ones. Matching HLA type and CMV infection were both indicated by public TCR beta signatures. Notes on the study in general: What dominated the ex vivo response were HLA-C-restricted CMV-specific TCR beta clonotypes. Adding up the frequency of public TCR beta families identified people who carried CMV plus the relevant HLA.

Notes on this clonotype: Its target is unknown.

TCRdb ran MiXCR on the reads and lists one entry per CDR3 protein. The repertoire holds hundreds of thousands of distinct CDR3 sequences, with about two fifths as singletons. CDR3 size: 12 residues. V was pared by 8 bases and J by 5 bases, with 11 bases between. The germline V gene has CDR1 MNHNS and CDR2 SASEGT. Here the sequenced sample was cultured PBMCs, taken from culture after CMV antigen stimulation. The source is a human donor in good health (CMV status not recorded). Some clones in this sample may be carry-over from other donors' samples. This chain links TRBV6-1 with TRBJ2-3; D perhaps matches TRBD1 (5 bases). CDR3 coding DNA: TGTGCCAGCCGACAGCAAGGAGATACGCAGTATTTT. Translating it yields CASRQQGDTQYF.